The table lists the clone carrying this TCR beta chain with many counts. No antigen is known for it. Time point: newly diagnosed GD, antithyroid drugs for less than 3 months. From PBMCs, RNA was extracted and then used to make the TCR library. The data belong to a study of regulatory T cells in long-lasting Graves disease. Study observations and caveats: Peripheral blood, not thyroid tissue, was the sole material studied. It was in persistent disease that TRBV28, TRBJ1-2 and TRBJ2-5 were favored.

This CDR3 comprises 13 residues. V gave up 3 bases and J gave up 5 bases, with 9 bases separating them. Germline values: CDR1 MDHEN, CDR2 SYDVKM. Arm-PCR with iRepertoire HTBI primers amplified the CDR3 regions for these TCR beta libraries. TCRdb ran MiXCR on the multiplex PCR reads and lists one entry per CDR3 protein. The sample holds 250,000 to 300,000 distinct CDR3 sequences; 15% to 20% are singletons and the top ten take 13% to 15%. This sample also belongs to another study, concerning T cells in Graves' hyperthyroidism and ophthalmopathy. From that paper: The study based diagnoses on clinical symptoms, serum thyroxine and TRAb, thyroid ultrasound and orbital computed tomography. RT-PCR in the first round (using the HTBI primer set) targeted the TCR CDR3.

The genes are TRBV28 and TRBJ2-3; D is unresolved. The receptor was derived from a woman aged 25 to 39 with Graves disease. This material consisted of peripheral blood mononuclear cells (PBMCs), taken at new diagnosis, from a patient treated with antithyroid drugs. CDR3 loop: CASSFQVEDTQYF. Here the CDR3 DNA reads TGTGCCAGCAGTTTCCAGGTCGAAGATACGCAGTATTTT.